This T cell receptor beta chain was profiled in a study of OX40 agonist ivuxolimab in advanced cancers. A word on this clone: What it binds is unknown.

Study results and caveats: Among some nonresponders, normalized T-cell clonal expansion was also low.

Assay: immunoSEQ multiplex PCR; the TCRdb copy retains only in-frame clones and omits some. The sample comprises roughly 23,000 clones, 77% of which are singletons, and approximately 16% rests with the top ten. The sequences come from CD4+ or CD8+ T cells sorted from blood, collected in a trial of the OX40 agonist ivuxolimab. The sequence came from an adult with an advanced solid tumor such as melanoma, head and neck, liver or kidney cancer.

For the CDR3, the DNA is TGCGCCAGCAGCCAAGACTGGGCCCAAGAGACCCAGTACTTC. Its protein product is CASSQDWAQETQYF. The chain recombines TRBV4-3 with TRBJ2-5; D is unclear. Germline V lookup: CDR1 LGHNA, CDR2 YSLEER. V was clipped by 0 bases and J by 1 base, with 6 bases between them. This CDR3 spans 14 amino acids.